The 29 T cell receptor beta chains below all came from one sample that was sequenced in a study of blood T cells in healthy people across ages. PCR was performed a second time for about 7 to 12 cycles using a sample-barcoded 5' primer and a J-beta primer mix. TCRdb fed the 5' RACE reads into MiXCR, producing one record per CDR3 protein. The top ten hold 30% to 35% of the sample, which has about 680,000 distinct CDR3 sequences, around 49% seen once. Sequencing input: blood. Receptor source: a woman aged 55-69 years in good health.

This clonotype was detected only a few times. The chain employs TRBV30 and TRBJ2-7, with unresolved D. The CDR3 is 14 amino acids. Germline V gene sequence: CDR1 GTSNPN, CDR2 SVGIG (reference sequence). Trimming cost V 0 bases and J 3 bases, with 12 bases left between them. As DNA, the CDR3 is TGTGCCTGGAGTGTGAAGGGTTCCATCTACGAGCAGTACTTC. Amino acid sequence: CAWSVKGSIYEQYF.

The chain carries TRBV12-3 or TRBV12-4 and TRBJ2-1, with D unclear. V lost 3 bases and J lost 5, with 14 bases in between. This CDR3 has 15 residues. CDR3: CASSFWEISDNEQFF. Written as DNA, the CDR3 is TGTGCCAGCAGTTTTTGGGAAATCTCGGACAATGAGCAGTTCTTC.

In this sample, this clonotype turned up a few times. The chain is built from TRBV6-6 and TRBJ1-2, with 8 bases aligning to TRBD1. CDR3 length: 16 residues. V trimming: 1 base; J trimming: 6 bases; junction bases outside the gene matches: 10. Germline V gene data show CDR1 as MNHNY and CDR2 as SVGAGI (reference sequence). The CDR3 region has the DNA TGTGCCAGCAGTTACTGGGCCGGGCAGGGGGCGGATGGCTACACCTTC. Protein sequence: CASSYWAGQGADGYTF.

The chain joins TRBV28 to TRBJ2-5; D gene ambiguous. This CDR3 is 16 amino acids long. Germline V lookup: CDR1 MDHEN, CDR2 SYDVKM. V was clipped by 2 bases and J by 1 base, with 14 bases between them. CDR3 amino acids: CASSLLEPTFQETQYF. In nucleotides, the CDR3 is TGTGCCAGCAGTTTACTGGAGCCAACCTTCCAAGAGACCCAGTACTTC.

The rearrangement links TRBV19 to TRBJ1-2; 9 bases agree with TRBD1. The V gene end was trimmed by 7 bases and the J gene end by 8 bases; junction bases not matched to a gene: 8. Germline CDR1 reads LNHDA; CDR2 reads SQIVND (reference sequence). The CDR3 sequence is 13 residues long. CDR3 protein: CASKGTGPWGYTF. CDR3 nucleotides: TGTGCCAGTAAAGGGACAGGGCCGTGGGGCTACACCTTC.

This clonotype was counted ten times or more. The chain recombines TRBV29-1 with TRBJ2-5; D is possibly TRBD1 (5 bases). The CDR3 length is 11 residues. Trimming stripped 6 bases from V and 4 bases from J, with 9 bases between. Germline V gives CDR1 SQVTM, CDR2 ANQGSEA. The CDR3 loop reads CSVRVSETQYF. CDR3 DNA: TGCAGCGTCAGGGTATCAGAGACCCAGTACTTC.

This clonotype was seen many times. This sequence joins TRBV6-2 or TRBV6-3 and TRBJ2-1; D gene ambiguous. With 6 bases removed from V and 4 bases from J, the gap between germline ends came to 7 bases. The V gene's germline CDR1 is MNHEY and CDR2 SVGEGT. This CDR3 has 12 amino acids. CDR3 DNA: TGTGCCAGCAGACCCGGGTACAATGAGCAGTTCTTC. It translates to CASRPGYNEQFF.

The CDR3 DNA is TGTGCCAGCGGGTACCAGGGCCCAGATACGCAGTATTTT. This codes for CASGYQGPDTQYF. This chain joins TRBV12-3 or TRBV12-4 and TRBJ2-3; weak D call: TRBD1 (5 bases). V lost 8 bases and J lost 4, with 13 bases in between. The CDR3 consists of 13 residues.

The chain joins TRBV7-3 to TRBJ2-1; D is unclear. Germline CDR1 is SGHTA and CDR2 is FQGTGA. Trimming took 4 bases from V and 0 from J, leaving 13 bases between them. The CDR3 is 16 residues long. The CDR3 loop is CASSSNGPGSYNEQFF. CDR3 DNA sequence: TGTGCCAGCAGCTCAAATGGGCCAGGCTCCTACAATGAGCAGTTCTTC.

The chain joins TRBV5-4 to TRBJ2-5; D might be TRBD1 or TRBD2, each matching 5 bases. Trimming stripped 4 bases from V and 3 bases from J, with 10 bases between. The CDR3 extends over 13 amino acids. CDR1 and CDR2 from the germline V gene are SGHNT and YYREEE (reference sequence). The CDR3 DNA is TGTGCCAGCAGCGGGGACCGTAAAGAGACCCAGTACTTC. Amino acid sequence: CASSGDRKETQYF. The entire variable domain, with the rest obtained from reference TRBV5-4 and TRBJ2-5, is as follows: ETGVTQSPTHLIKTRGQQVTLRCSSQSGHNTVSWYQQALGQGPQFIFQYYREEENGRGNFPPRFSGLQFPNYSSELNVNALELDDSALYLCASSGDRKETQYFGPGTRLLVL.

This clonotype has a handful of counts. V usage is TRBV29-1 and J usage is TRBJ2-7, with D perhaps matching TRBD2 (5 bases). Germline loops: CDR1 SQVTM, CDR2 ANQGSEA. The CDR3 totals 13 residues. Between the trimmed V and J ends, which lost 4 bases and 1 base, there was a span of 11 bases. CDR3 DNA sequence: TGCAGCGTTGTAGTCTCGGGATCCTACGAGCAGTACTTC. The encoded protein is CSVVVSGSYEQYF.

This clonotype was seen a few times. The CDR3 loop is CASSYDGQAVEQYF. As DNA, the CDR3 is TGTGCCAGCAGCTACGACGGCCAGGCGGTCGAGCAGTACTTC. The chain links TRBV6-2 or TRBV6-3 to TRBJ2-5; D gene unclear. Judging by the DNA end, TRBJ2-7 fits better; the J call may be wrong. Per the germline V gene, CDR1 is MNHEY and CDR2 is SVGEGT. CDR3 length: 14 residues.

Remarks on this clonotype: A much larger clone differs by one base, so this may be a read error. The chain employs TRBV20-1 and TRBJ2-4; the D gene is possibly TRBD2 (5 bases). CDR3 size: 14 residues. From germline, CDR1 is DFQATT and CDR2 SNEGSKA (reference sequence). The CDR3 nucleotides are TGCATTCCCCCCGGTCGGGAAAGGGAAAACATTCAGTACTTC. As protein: CIPPGRERENIQYF.

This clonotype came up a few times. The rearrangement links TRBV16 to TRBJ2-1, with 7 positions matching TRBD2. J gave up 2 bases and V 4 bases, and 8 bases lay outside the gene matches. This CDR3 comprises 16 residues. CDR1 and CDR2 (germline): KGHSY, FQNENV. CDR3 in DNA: TGTGCCAGCAGCCCTTCTCTAGCGGAGGCCTACAATGAGCAGTTCTTC. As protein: CASSPSLAEAYNEQFF.

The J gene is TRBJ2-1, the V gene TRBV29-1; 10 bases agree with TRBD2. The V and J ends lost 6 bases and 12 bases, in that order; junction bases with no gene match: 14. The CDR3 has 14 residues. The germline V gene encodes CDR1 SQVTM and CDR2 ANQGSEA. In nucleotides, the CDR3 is TGCAGCGTGGGACTAGCGTCCGGACTTCGGCTGCAGTTCTTC. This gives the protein CSVGLASGLRLQFF.

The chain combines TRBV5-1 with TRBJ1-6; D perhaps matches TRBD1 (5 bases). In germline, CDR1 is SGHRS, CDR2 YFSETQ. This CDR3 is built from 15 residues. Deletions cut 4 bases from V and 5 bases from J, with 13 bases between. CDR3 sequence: CASSPQGGHNSPLHF. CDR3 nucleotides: TGCGCCAGCAGCCCTCAGGGAGGTCATAATTCACCCCTCCACTTT.

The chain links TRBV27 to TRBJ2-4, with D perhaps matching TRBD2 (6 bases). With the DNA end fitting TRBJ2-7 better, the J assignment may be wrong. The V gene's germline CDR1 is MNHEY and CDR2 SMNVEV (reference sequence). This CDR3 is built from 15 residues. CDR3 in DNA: TGTGCCAGCAGTTTGTATAGCGGAAAGACCTACGAGCAGTACTTC. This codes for CASSLYSGKTYEQYF.

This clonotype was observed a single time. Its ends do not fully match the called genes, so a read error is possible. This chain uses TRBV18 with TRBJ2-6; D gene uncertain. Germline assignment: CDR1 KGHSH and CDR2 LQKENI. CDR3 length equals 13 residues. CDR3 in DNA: TGTGCCAGCGCACCTCCTGGGGCCAACGTCCTGACTTTC. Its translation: CASAPPGANVLTF.

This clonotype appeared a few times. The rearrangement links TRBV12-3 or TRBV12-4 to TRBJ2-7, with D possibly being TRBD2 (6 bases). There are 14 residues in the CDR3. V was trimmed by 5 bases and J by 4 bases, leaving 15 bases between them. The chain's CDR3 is CASSPLGGDYEQYF. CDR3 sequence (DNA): TGTGCCAGCAGTCCCTTAGGAGGGGATTACGAGCAGTACTTC.

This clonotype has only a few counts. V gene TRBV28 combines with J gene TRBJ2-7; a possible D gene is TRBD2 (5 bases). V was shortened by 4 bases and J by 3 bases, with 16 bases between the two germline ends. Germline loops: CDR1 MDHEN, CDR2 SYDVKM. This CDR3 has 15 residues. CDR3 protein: CASSSPGGRSYEQYF. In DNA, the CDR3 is TGTGCCAGCAGTTCCCCCGGAGGCAGGAGCTACGAGCAGTACTTC. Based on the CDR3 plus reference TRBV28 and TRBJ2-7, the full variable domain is DVKVTQSSRYLVKRTGEKVFLECVQDMDHENMFWYRQDPGLGLRLIYFSYDVKMKEKGDIPEGYSVSREKKERFSLILESASTNQTSMYLCASSSPGGRSYEQYFGPGTRLTVT.

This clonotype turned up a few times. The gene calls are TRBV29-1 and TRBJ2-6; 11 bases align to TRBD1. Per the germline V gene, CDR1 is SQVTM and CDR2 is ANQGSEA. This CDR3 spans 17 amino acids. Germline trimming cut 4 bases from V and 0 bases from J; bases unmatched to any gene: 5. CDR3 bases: TGCAGCGTTGCATCCGGGACAGGGGGCTCTGGGGCCAACGTCCTGACTTTC. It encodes CSVASGTGGSGANVLTF.

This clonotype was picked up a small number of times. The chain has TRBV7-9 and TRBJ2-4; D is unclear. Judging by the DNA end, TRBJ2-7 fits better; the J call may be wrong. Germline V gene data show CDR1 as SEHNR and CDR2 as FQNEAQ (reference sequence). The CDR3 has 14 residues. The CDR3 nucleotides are TGTGCCAGCAGCTTAGGCGGAGACCTAGGCGAGCAGTACTTC. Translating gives CASSLGGDLGEQYF.

CDR3 region: CASTSSGYAFF. The CDR3 DNA reads TGTGCCAGCACCTCTTCGGGGTATGCTTTCTTT. The gene calls are TRBV2 and TRBJ1-1; D unresolved. The V and J ends lost 7 bases and 11 bases respectively, with 14 bases between them. The CDR3 sequence is 11 residues long. Germline V lookup: CDR1 SNHLY, CDR2 FYNNEI.

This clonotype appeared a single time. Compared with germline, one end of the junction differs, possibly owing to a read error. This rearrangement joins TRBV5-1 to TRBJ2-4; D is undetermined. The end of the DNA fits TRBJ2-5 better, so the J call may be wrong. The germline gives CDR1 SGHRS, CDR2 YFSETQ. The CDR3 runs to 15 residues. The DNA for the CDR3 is TGCGCCAACAGCTTGGCGGCGACTGTCCAAGAGACCCAGTACTTC. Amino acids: CANSLAATVQETQYF.

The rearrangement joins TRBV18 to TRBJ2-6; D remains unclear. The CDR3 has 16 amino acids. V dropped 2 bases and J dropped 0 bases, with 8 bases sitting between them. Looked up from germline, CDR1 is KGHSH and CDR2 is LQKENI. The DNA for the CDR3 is TGTGCCAGCTCACCAGTTACCAGCTCTGGGGCCAACGTCCTGACTTTC. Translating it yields CASSPVTSSGANVLTF.

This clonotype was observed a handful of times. CDR3 amino acids: CASSLGWAESEAFF. DNA of the CDR3: TGTGCCAGCAGCCTGGGTTGGGCAGAAAGTGAAGCTTTCTTT. The J gene is TRBJ1-1, the V gene TRBV7-9; D ambiguous. Trimming cost V 5 bases and J 7 bases, with 17 bases left between them. The germline V gene encodes CDR1 SEHNR and CDR2 FQNEAQ (reference sequence). There are 14 residues in the CDR3.

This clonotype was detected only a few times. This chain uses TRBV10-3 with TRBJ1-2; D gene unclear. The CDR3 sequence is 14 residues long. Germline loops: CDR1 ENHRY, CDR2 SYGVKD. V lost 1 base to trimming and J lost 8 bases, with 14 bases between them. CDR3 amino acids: CAISEYEAVEGYTF. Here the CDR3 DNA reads TGTGCCATCAGTGAGTACGAGGCGGTTGAAGGCTACACCTTC.

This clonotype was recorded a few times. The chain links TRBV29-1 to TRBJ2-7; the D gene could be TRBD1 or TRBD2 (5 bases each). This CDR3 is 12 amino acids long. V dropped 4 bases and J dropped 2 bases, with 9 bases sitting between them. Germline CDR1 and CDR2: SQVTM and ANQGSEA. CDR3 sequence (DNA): TGCAGCGTTGGCCGGGACCCCTACGAGCAGTACTTC. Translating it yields CSVGRDPYEQYF.

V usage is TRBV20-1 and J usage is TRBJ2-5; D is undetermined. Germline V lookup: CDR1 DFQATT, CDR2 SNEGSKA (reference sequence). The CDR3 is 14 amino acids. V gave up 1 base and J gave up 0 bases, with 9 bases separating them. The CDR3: CSARVQTHQETQYF. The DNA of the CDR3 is TGCAGTGCTAGAGTACAGACCCACCAAGAGACCCAGTACTTC.